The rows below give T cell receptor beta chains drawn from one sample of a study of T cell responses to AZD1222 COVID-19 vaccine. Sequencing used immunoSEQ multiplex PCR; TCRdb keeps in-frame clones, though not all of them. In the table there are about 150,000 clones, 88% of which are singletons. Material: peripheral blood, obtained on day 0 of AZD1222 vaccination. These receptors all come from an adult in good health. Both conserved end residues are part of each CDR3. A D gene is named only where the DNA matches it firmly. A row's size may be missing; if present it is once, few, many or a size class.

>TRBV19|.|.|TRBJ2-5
CASADIQETQYF
TGTGCCAGTGCGGACATACAAGAGACCCAGTACTTC
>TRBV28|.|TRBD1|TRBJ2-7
CASSSLTGDLYEQYF
TGTGCCAGCAGTTCCCTGACAGGGGACCTCTACGAGCAGTACTTC
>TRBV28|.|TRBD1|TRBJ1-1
CASKTGIMNTEAFF
TGTGCCAGCAAGACAGGGATAATGAACACTGAAGCTTTCTTT
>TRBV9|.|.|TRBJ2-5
CASSKEQGLQTQYF
TGTGCCAGCAGCAAAGAACAGGGTTTACAGACCCAGTACTTC
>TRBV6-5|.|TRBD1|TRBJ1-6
CASSFRGNNSPLHF
TGTGCCAGCAGTTTCAGGGGGAATAATTCACCCCTCCACTTT
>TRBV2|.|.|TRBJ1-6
CASSPGSYNSPLHF
TGTGCCAGCAGCCCGGGCTCCTATAATTCACCCCTCCACTTT
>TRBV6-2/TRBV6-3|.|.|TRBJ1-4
CASSYDEKEKLFF
TGTGCCAGCAGTTACGACGAGAAGGAAAAACTGTTTTTT
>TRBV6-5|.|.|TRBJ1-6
CASSLLTADNSPLHF
TGTGCCAGCAGTCTACTGACGGCCGATAATTCACCCCTCCACTTT
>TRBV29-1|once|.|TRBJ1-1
CSVEGRATTEAFF
TGCAGCGTTGAAGGAAGGGCCACTACTGAAGCTTTCTTT
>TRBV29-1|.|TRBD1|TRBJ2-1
CSVGRQGSNNEQFF
TGCAGCGTTGGGCGACAGGGGTCCAACAATGAGCAGTTCTTC
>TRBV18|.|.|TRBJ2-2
CASSVQENTGELFF
TGTGCCAGCTCAGTACAGGAAAACACCGGGGAGCTGTTTTTT
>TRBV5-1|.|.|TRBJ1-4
CASSLVGYSNEKLFF
TGCGCCAGCAGCTTGGTTGGGTACTCTAATGAAAAACTGTTTTTT